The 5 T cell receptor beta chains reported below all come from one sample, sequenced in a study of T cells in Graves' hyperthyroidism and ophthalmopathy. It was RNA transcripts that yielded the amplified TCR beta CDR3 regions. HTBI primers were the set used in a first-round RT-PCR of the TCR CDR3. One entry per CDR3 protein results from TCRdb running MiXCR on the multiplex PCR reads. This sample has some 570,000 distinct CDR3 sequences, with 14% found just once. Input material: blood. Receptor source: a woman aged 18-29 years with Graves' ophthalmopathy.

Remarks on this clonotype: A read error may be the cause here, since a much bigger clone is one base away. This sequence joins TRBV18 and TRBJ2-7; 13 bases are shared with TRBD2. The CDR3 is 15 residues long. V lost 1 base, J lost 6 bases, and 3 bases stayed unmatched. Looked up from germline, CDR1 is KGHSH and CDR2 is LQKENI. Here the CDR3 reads CASSPLLAGGSEQYF. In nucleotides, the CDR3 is TGTGCCAGCTCACCACTACTAGCGGGAGGGTCCGAGCAGTACTTC.

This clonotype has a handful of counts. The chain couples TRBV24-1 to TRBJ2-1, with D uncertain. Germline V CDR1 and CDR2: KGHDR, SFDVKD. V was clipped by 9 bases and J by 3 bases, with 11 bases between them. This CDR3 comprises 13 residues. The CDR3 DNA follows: TGTGCCACCGCAGCCAGACGCTACAATGAGCAGTTCTTC. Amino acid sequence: CATAARRYNEQFF.

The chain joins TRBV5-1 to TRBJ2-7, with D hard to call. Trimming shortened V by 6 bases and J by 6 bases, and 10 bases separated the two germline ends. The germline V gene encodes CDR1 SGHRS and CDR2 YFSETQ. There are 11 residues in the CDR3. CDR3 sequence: CASTLGIEQYF. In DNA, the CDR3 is TGCGCCAGCACGCTGGGGATCGAGCAGTACTTC.

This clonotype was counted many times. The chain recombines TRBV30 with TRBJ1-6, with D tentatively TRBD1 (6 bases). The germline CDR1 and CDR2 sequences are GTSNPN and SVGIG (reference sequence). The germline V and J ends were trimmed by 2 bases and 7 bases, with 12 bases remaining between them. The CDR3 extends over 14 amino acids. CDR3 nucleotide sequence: TGTGCCTGGAGTTTGGGGGCGCGGAATTCACCCCTCCACTTT. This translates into CAWSLGARNSPLHF.

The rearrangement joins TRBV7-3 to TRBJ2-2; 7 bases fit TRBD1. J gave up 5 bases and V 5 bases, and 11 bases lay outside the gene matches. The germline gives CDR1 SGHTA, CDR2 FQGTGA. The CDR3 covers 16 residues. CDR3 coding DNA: TGTGCCAGCAGCAGATCCCGACAGGGAAGGACCGGGGAGCTGTTTTTT. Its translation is CASSRSRQGRTGELFF.